The 25 T cell receptor beta chains listed next were all sequenced from one sample in a study of beta chain features in type 1 diabetes. The authors reverse transcribed all of the isolated RNA, so sequencing captured expressed TCRB transcripts. Sequencing was performed with immunoSEQ multiplex PCR; in TCRdb, only in-frame clones are kept and a portion is missing. The sample contains under 450,000 clones, more than 12% of which appear only once. The sequencing input was naive CD4+ T cells from blood. These receptor sequences come from a young woman in good health.

The rearrangement joins TRBV18 to TRBJ2-5; possibly TRBD2 for D (5 bases). The CDR3 runs to 13 residues. CDR1 is KGHSH, CDR2 LQKENI, per germline. V shed 9 bases and J shed 1 base, with 12 bases lying between them. In nucleotides, the CDR3 is TGTGCCAGTGGAAGCGGACCCCAAGAGACCCAGTACTTC. Translation: CASGSGPQETQYF.

This chain uses TRBV6-5 with TRBJ2-7; 9 positions agree with TRBD2. Germline CDR1 reads MNHEY; CDR2 reads SVGAGI. The CDR3 is made up of 13 amino acids. After removal of 6 bases from V and 5 bases from J, the junction contained 5 bases not matched to a gene. CDR3 bases: TGTGCCAGCAGAAGACTAGCGGAACACGAGCAGTACTTC. Translated, it gives CASRRLAEHEQYF.

V gene TRBV5-6 combines with J gene TRBJ2-3, with D maybe TRBD1 (6 bases). The germline V gene encodes CDR1 SGHDT and CDR2 YYEEEE. The CDR3 spans 15 residues. The V end lost 3 bases, the J end lost 0 bases, and 11 bases lay between the germline ends. CDR3 coding DNA: TGTGCCAGCAGCTCGTTGGGACATAGCACAGATACGCAGTATTTT. As protein: CASSSLGHSTDTQYF.

The V gene is TRBV5-4, the J gene TRBJ2-5, with unresolved D. Per the germline V gene, CDR1 is SGHNT and CDR2 is YYREEE (reference sequence). This CDR3 contains 14 residues. Trimming shortened V by 2 bases and J by 1 base, and 9 bases separated the two germline ends. CDR3 DNA: TGTGCCAGCAGCTTCGGGTTTCCCCAAGAGACCCAGTACTTC. The encoded protein is CASSFGFPQETQYF.

The rearrangement links TRBV9 to TRBJ2-5; 7 bases agree with TRBD2. The germline V gene has CDR1 SGDLS and CDR2 YYNGEE. There are 14 residues in the CDR3. The junction had 6 bases not matched to a gene; V was cut back by 4 bases and J by 3 bases. Written as DNA, the CDR3 is TGTGCCAGCAGCCCCAGGGAGGGTGAAGAGACCCAGTACTTC. Its protein is CASSPREGEETQYF.

The genes are TRBV6-1 and TRBJ2-4; D remains unclear. Germline lookup yields CDR1 MNHNS and CDR2 SASEGT. With 1 base removed from V and 0 bases from J, the gap between germline ends came to 10 bases. The CDR3 contains 16 residues. CDR3 loop: CASSEGGSAAKNIQYF. The CDR3 DNA reads as TGTGCCAGCAGTGAAGGAGGCAGCGCAGCCAAAAACATTCAGTACTTC.

The chain recombines TRBV4-3 with TRBJ2-2, with D possibly TRBD2 on 5 matching bases. Germline V gene data show CDR1 as LGHNA and CDR2 as YSLEER. V dropped 4 bases and J dropped 7 bases, with 10 bases sitting between them. The length of the CDR3 is 13 residues. CDR3 bases: TGCGCCAGCAGCCCGGAGGTATACGGGGAGCTGTTTTTT. Translated: CASSPEVYGELFF.

The table lists this clone with a few counts. The chain carries TRBV29-1 and TRBJ2-1; D gene uncertain. The CDR3 length is 13 residues. In germline, CDR1 is SQVTM, CDR2 ANQGSEA. Trimming shortened V by 6 bases and J by 5 bases, and 14 bases separated the two germline ends. The DNA for the CDR3 is TGCAGCGTACAACCCTACAGAGACAATGAGCAGTTCTTC. Encoded protein: CSVQPYRDNEQFF.

This clone was observed a few times. The chain joins TRBV6-8 to TRBJ2-4; D is possibly TRBD2 (5 bases). CDR1 is MNHGY, CDR2 SAAAGT, per germline. This CDR3 has 14 residues. Trimming pared 1 base from V and 8 bases from J, leaving 12 bases between. The CDR3 DNA is TGTGCCAGCAGTTACTATGACCCCGGGGACATTCAGTACTTC. The encoded protein is CASSYYDPGDIQYF.

V is TRBV19 and J is TRBJ1-4; a weak D match, TRBD1 (5 bases). Germline lookup yields CDR1 LNHDA and CDR2 SQIVND (reference sequence). The CDR3 has 13 residues. The V end was cut by 3 bases, the J end by 8 bases, with 10 bases between. CDR3 loop: CASSMVSGEKLFF. The DNA for the CDR3 is TGTGCCAGTAGTATGGTCTCAGGGGAAAAACTGTTTTTT. Together with reference TRBV19 and TRBJ1-4, the CDR3 gives the full variable domain: DGGITQSPKYLFRKEGQNVTLSCEQNLNHDAMYWYRQDPGQGLRLIYYSQIVNDFQKGDIAEGYSVSREKKESFPLTVTSAQKNPTAFYLCASSMVSGEKLFFGSGTQLSVL.

This clone appeared a single time. The chain links TRBV7-6 to TRBJ2-5; no definite D call. Trimming cost V 6 bases and J 5 bases, with 10 bases left between them. The CDR3 is 12 amino acids. Germline V gene data show CDR1 as SGHVS and CDR2 as FNYEAQ. The CDR3 DNA reads TGTGCCAGCAGTGCCGTGGAGGAGACCCAGTACTTC. Its protein is CASSAVEETQYF.

This chain's CDR3 is CASRAGLAVTDTQYF. DNA of the CDR3: TGTGCCAGCAGGGCGGGACTAGCGGTCACAGATACGCAGTATTTT. The chain recombines TRBV9 with TRBJ2-3, with 11 positions matching TRBD2. The V and J ends lost 5 bases and 2 bases, in that order; junction bases with no gene match: 4. The CDR3 spans 15 residues. Germline-derived CDR1 and CDR2 are SGDLS and YYNGEE.

This sequence joins TRBV6-6 and TRBJ2-3; D unclear. Trimming took off 2 bases at V and 4 bases at J, with 7 bases between the two ends. The CDR3 has 13 amino acids. Germline V gene sequence: CDR1 MNHNY, CDR2 SVGAGI (reference sequence). This CDR3 is CASSYHRADTQYF. The CDR3 DNA reads TGTGCCAGCAGTTACCACCGGGCAGATACGCAGTATTTT.

This clone has more than one count but fewer than ten. The chain carries TRBV28 and TRBJ2-7, with D possibly TRBD2 on 6 matching bases. V dropped 8 bases and J dropped 2 bases, with 10 bases sitting between them. Germline-derived CDR1 and CDR2 are MDHEN and SYDVKM. This CDR3 comprises 12 residues. In DNA form, the CDR3 reads TGTGCCAGCGGGATAGCGGCCTACGAGCAGTACTTC. This sequence encodes CASGIAAYEQYF.

The gene calls are TRBV5-6 and TRBJ1-4; a possible D gene is TRBD1 (5 bases). Trimming took 4 bases from V and 7 from J, leaving 20 bases between them. CDR3 size: 16 residues. Germline CDR1 and CDR2: SGHDT and YYEEEE. In nucleotides, the CDR3 is TGTGCCAGCAGCGCGCTGACCGCAGGGAATGGTGAAAAACTGTTTTTT. Residues: CASSALTAGNGEKLFF.

The V and J genes are TRBV6-5 and TRBJ1-2; D not resolved. The germline V gene has CDR1 MNHEY and CDR2 SVGAGI. With 2 bases removed from V and 7 bases from J, the gap between germline ends came to 8 bases. This CDR3 comprises 12 residues. The CDR3 nucleotides read TGTGCCAGCAGTTACGGGGAGGGTGGCTACACCTTC. It is translated as CASSYGEGGYTF.

This clone was detected only a few times. The genes are TRBV4-1 and TRBJ2-1, with D possibly being TRBD1 (5 bases). V was shortened by 1 base and J by 4 bases, with 20 bases between the two germline ends. The CDR3 contains 18 residues. The germline gives CDR1 MGHRA, CDR2 YSYEKL. The CDR3 DNA is TGCGCCAGCAGCCAAGTGTTTAGTTCCCAGGGAAAGTACAATGAGCAGTTCTTC. It yields the protein CASSQVFSSQGKYNEQFF.

This clone was detected only a few times. This chain uses TRBV28 with TRBJ2-7; D uncertain. The CDR3 extends over 12 amino acids. The V gene lost 6 bases and the J gene lost 0 bases, with 6 bases spanning the gap. Germline values: CDR1 MDHEN, CDR2 SYDVKM. Here the CDR3 reads CASSVPSYEQYF. The CDR3, as DNA: TGTGCCAGCAGCGTCCCCTCCTACGAGCAGTACTTC.

V usage is TRBV6-4 and J usage is TRBJ2-3, with 11 bases that match TRBD2. Germline V CDR1 and CDR2: MRHNA, SNTAGT. The CDR3 length is 15 residues. Losses at the gene ends were 5 bases for V and 12 bases for J; bases not matched to a gene: 13. CDR3 amino acids: CASSSIFLAGGAQYF. CDR3 coding DNA: TGTGCCAGCAGTTCGATCTTCCTAGCGGGAGGAGCCCAGTATTTT.

This clone has a handful of counts. This chain joins TRBV7-8 and TRBJ2-7; 12 nucleotides line up with TRBD2. The V segment lost 5 bases and the J segment 1 base; nucleotides outside the gene matches: 6. In germline, CDR1 is SGHVS, CDR2 FQNEAQ. The CDR3 is 16 residues long. The CDR3 loop reads CASSHLGLAGSYEQYF. The CDR3 nucleotides are TGTGCCAGCAGCCATTTGGGACTAGCGGGTTCCTACGAGCAGTACTTC.

This clone has just a few counts. V gene TRBV30 combines with J gene TRBJ1-1; 8 nucleotides align to TRBD1. CDR1 and CDR2 (germline): GTSNPN, SVGIG (reference sequence). This CDR3 spans 14 amino acids. The V segment lost 2 bases and the J segment 11 bases; nucleotides outside the gene matches: 13. The CDR3 protein is CAWSSLRQGRMAFF. The CDR3 DNA follows: TGTGCCTGGAGTTCTTTAAGACAGGGGCGGATGGCTTTCTTT. Using reference TRBV30 and TRBJ1-1 for the parts outside the CDR3, the full variable domain is SQTIHQWPATLVQPVGSPLSLECTVEGTSNPNLYWYRQAAGRGLQLLFYSVGIGQISSEVPQNLSASRPQDRQFILSSKKLLLSDSGFYLCAWSSLRQGRMAFFGQGTRLTVV.

The chain combines TRBV30 with TRBJ2-5, with TRBD2 as a possible D gene (6 bases). Deletions cut 3 bases from V and 6 bases from J, with 17 bases between. This CDR3 spans 14 amino acids. Germline-derived CDR1 and CDR2 are GTSNPN and SVGIG (reference sequence). The CDR3 reads CAWRKGPGLKTQYF. In DNA form, the CDR3 reads TGTGCCTGGAGAAAGGGGCCGGGACTGAAGACCCAGTACTTC.

This rearrangement joins TRBV18 to TRBJ2-6; 7 bases line up with TRBD1. Germline-derived CDR1 and CDR2 are KGHSH and LQKENI. The CDR3 is 16 amino acids. J gave up 3 bases and V 1 base, and 3 bases lay outside the gene matches. The CDR3 protein is CASSPLDRVGANVLTF. The CDR3 nucleotides are TGTGCCAGCTCACCACTCGACAGGGTTGGGGCCAACGTCCTGACTTTC.

This rearrangement joins TRBV7-3 to TRBJ2-2; 7 bases line up with TRBD1. Trimming removed 5 bases from V and 1 base from J; junction bases left unmatched: 4. This CDR3 comprises 15 residues. Germline V gives CDR1 SGHTA, CDR2 FQGTGA. CDR3 DNA: TGTGCCAGCAGCGCCGCAGGGGGGAACACCGGGGAGCTGTTTTTT. Protein sequence: CASSAAGGNTGELFF.

The chain joins TRBV29-1 to TRBJ1-5, with 9 bases identical to TRBD1. The germline CDR1 and CDR2 sequences are SQVTM and ANQGSEA. The CDR3 totals 13 residues. V lost 4 bases to trimming and J lost 4 bases; unmatched junction nucleotides: 2. The CDR3 loop reads CSVGTGDNQPQHF. The CDR3 bases are TGCAGCGTTGGGACAGGGGATAATCAGCCCCAGCATTTT.